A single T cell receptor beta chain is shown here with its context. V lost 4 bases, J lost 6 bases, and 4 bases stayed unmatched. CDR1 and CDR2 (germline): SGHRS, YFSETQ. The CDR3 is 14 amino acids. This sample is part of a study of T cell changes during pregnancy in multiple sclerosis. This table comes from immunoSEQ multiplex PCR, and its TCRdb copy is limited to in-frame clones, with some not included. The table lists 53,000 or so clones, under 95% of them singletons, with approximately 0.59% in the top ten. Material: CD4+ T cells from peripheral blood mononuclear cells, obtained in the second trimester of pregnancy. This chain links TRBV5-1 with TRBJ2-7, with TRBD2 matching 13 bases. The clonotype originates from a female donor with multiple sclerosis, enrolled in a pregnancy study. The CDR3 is CASSLGLAGREQYF. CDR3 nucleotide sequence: TGCGCCAGCAGCCTGGGACTAGCGGGGCGCGAGCAGTACTTC.